These T cell receptor beta chains were read from a single sample in a study of CD8 T cells in cerebrospinal fluid in Alzheimer's disease. From its re-call of the 10x single-cell sequencing reads, TCRdb lists each CDR3 protein once, without DNA. This listing includes more than 1,500 distinct CDR3 sequences. Sequencing used cerebrospinal fluid. The receptors were gathered from a human donor in good health. The CDR3 runs from the conserved cysteine through the conserved F or W. Where a row states a size, it is once, few, many or the class of an expanded clone; other rows omit it.

v_gene	j_gene	abundance	CDR3aa
TRBV5-4	TRBJ2-7	-	CASSSSGHTYEQYF
TRBV19	TRBJ1-2	-	CASKHSAGGYTF
TRBV6-2/TRBV6-3	TRBJ2-7	large	CASSRQGPYEQYF
TRBV20-1	TRBJ2-2	medium-sized	CSARTGYTGELFF
TRBV5-6	TRBJ2-1	medium-sized	CASSLEGYGEQFF
TRBV12-3/TRBV12-4	TRBJ2-3	medium-sized	CASSFGFGDTQYF
TRBV19	TRBJ2-7	-	CASSIVHQWGQGAYEQYF
TRBV18	TRBJ2-3	medium-sized	CASSPLGTGLVTQYF
TRBV4-3	TRBJ2-7	medium-sized	CASSQDASGGLYEQYF
TRBV6-6	TRBJ2-1	medium-sized	CASSYSELPHNEQFF
TRBV19	TRBJ2-1	medium-sized	CASSALAGTSYNEQFF
TRBV18	TRBJ1-2	medium-sized	CASSPPDRGRDYGYTF
TRBV5-6	TRBJ1-5	medium-sized	CASSSVPTNQPQHF
TRBV6-6	TRBJ2-7	medium-sized	CASRGSYEQYF
TRBV15	TRBJ2-1	medium-sized	CATSRDLSYNEQFF
TRBV28	TRBJ2-7	medium-sized	CATLYEEGLGEQYF
TRBV4-3	TRBJ2-2	large	CASSQDRIRPDTGELFF
TRBV7-6	TRBJ2-1	medium-sized	CASSPLAGNNEQFF
TRBV12-3/TRBV12-4	TRBJ1-6	medium-sized	CASSETAPGLSPLHF
TRBV12-3/TRBV12-4	TRBJ1-1	large	CASSLGLGGGTEAFF
TRBV28	TRBJ2-7	large	CASSFGGLLHEQYF
TRBV7-2	TRBJ1-2	medium-sized	CASSPVGGYGYTF
TRBV12-3/TRBV12-4	TRBJ2-5	medium-sized	CASSLRSSETQYF
TRBV6-2/TRBV6-3	TRBJ2-3	medium-sized	CASSYRPLADTQYF
TRBV19	TRBJ1-2	-	CASRWGAREDGYTF
TRBV20-1	TRBJ2-1	medium-sized	CSARVLAGQNEQFF
TRBV7-8	TRBJ1-2	large	CASSSGLGTGGGYTF
TRBV7-8	TRBJ1-6	medium-sized	CASSVGPFNSPLHF
TRBV9	TRBJ1-1	large	CASSATSFRDTEAFF
TRBV7-9	TRBJ2-3	large	CASGTLSGGTDTQYF
TRBV3-1	TRBJ1-4	-	CASSQDRQGAGEKLFF
TRBV5-1	TRBJ2-7	large	CASSSDPSYEQYF